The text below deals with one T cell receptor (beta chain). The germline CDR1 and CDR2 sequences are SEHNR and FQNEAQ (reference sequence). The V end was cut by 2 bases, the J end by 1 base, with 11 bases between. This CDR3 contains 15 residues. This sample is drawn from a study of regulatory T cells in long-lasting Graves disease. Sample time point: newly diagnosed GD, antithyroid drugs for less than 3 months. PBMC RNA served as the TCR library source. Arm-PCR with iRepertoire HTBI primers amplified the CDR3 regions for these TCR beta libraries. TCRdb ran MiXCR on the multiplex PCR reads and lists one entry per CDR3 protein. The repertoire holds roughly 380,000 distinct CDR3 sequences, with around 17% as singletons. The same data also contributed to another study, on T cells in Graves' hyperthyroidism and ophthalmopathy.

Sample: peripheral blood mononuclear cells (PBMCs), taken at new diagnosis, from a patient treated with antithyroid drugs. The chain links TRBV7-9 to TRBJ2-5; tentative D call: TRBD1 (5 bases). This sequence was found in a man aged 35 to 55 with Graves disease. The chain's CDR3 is CASSLSGPGQETQYF. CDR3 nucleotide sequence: TGTGCCAGCAGCTTATCAGGGCCAGGCCAAGAGACCCAGTACTTC.